A selection of T cell receptor beta chains follows, all from one sample in a study of cytomegalovirus exposure and HLA in healthy donors. Sequencing was performed with immunoSEQ multiplex PCR; in TCRdb, only in-frame clones are kept and a portion is missing. This listing includes roughly 200,000 clones. The sample comprised PBMCs. These receptors were obtained from a girl between 2 and 10 years old in good health and CMV-seropositive. CDR3s include the opening cysteine and the closing phenylalanine or tryptophan. D genes are given only for firm matches.

d_gene	v_gene	j_gene	CDR3nt	CDR3aa
TRBD1	TRBV19	TRBJ2-7	TGTGCCAGTAGTAGGACAGGGGGCTACGAGCAGTACTTC	CASSRTGGYEQYF
.	TRBV19	TRBJ1-5	TGTGCCAGTATGCCGGGATGGTTTCGCAATCAGCCCCAGCATTTT	CASMPGWFRNQPQHF
TRBD1	TRBV14	TRBJ2-5	TGTGCCAGCAGCCAAGGTGACAGGGAGAGTCAAGAGACCCAGTACTTC	CASSQGDRESQETQYF
TRBD2	TRBV7-6	TRBJ2-2	TGTGCCATAACCGGGACAGACACTAGCGGGAGTGAGAAGAACACCGGGGAGCTGTTTTTT	CAITGTDTSGSEKNTGELFF
TRBD2	TRBV19	TRBJ2-7	TGTGCCAGTAGTTTAGGACTAGCGGGAGGTTACGAGCAGTACTTC	CASSLGLAGGYEQYF
.	TRBV9	TRBJ1-1	TGTGCCAGCAGCGTGTCATCCGTACGGACAGACGTTCATGGGGCCTTCTTT	CASSVSSVRTDVHGAFF
.	TRBV29-1	TRBJ1-2	TGCAGCGTGGGAGAAAAGGCCTATGGCTACACCTTC	CSVGEKAYGYTF
.	TRBV27	TRBJ1-1	TGTGCCAGCAGTGCACAGGGTGCGGGCATGAACACTGAAGCTTTCTTT	CASSAQGAGMNTEAFF
.	TRBV27	TRBJ2-3	TGTGCCAGCAGTCACACCGGGACTGCAGATACGCAGTATTTT	CASSHTGTADTQYF
TRBD1	TRBV18	TRBJ1-4	TGTGCCAGCTCACCCCCGGGACAGGGGGCACTAAGTGAAAAACTGTTTTTT	CASSPPGQGALSEKLFF
TRBD1	TRBV19	TRBJ2-7	TGTGCCAGTAGTCCGAATAGGGGGCAGGGGGACGAGCAGTACTTC	CASSPNRGQGDEQYF
TRBD2	TRBV7-9	TRBJ2-6	TGTGCCAGTCACGGGGGGGCTGGGGCCAACGTCCTGACTTTC	CASHGGAGANVLTF
.	TRBV5-8	TRBJ1-1	TGTGCCAGCAGCACGACAGCTTTGAACACTGAAGCTTTCTTT	CASSTTALNTEAFF
.	TRBV19	TRBJ2-2	TGTGCCAGTAGTCCCCCCCAGGCACAGGGATGGTTCGGGGAGCTGTTTTTT	CASSPPQAQGWFGELFF
.	TRBV6-6	TRBJ2-5	TGTGCCAGCAGTTACTCACCCCCAGTTGGAGAAGAGACCCAGTACTTC	CASSYSPPVGEETQYF
.	TRBV5-1	TRBJ1-1	TGCGCCAGCAGCTTGGTGCAGGGCTCCGGGGGAGCTTTCTTT	CASSLVQGSGGAFF
.	TRBV18	TRBJ1-1	TGTGCCAGCTCACGAACAGGGAACACTGAAGCTTTCTTT	CASSRTGNTEAFF
.	TRBV7-2	TRBJ2-1	TGTGCCAGCAGCTTATCTTCGAAGGGAGGTGAGCAATTCTTC	CASSLSSKGGEQFF
TRBD1	TRBV5-1	TRBJ2-2	TGCGCCAGCAGCCCGGACAGGGGGAACACCGGGGAGCTGTTTTTT	CASSPDRGNTGELFF
.	TRBV20-1	TRBJ2-5	TGCAGTGCTGAGACGGGGACCCAGTACTTC	CSAETGTQYF
.	TRBV10-3	TRBJ1-2	TGTGCCATCAGTGAGTCGACGGGGGTCTCCTATGGCTACACCTTC	CAISESTGVSYGYTF
TRBD1	TRBV2	TRBJ1-1	TGTGCCAGCTTACAGGGGGCGCGGACTGAAGCTTTCTTT	CASLQGARTEAFF
.	TRBV5-4	TRBJ2-1	TGTGCCCCCGGGGGGCCCATCTTCAATGAGCAGTTCTTC	CAPGGPIFNEQFF
.	TRBV7-9	TRBJ1-1	TGTGCCAGCAGCTTAGCTCCGAGCCCGGAGGGTGAAGCTTTCTTT	CASSLAPSPEGEAFF
TRBD2	TRBV27	TRBJ2-1	TGTGCCAGCAGTCCCCCAGGACTAGTCAATCCGACGAGCTCCTACAATGAGCAGTTCTTC	CASSPPGLVNPTSSYNEQFF
TRBD1	TRBV19	TRBJ1-2	TGTGCCAGTAATTTCTCGGACAGGCAAAACTATGGCTACACCTTC	CASNFSDRQNYGYTF
TRBD2	TRBV10-1	TRBJ2-1	TGCGCCAGCAGTGAGTCGACGGCGGGAGGGTTTTATGAGCAGTTCTTC	CASSESTAGGFYEQFF
TRBD1	TRBV9	TRBJ2-1	TGTGCCAGCAGCGTAGATTTAATGGGGACAGGGAGCCACAATGAGCAGTTCTTC	CASSVDLMGTGSHNEQFF
TRBD1	TRBV6-1	TRBJ1-2	TGTGCCAGCAGTGAAGCCCCGGCAGGGGGCGGCTACACCTTC	CASSEAPAGGGYTF
.	TRBV30	TRBJ2-5	TGTGCCTGGAGGGGGAGTCAGGAGACCCAGTACTTC	CAWRGSQETQYF
TRBD2	TRBV6-5	TRBJ2-3	TGTGCCAGCAGTTACGTAGCGGGAGGGCCAGATACGCAGTATTTT	CASSYVAGGPDTQYF
TRBD2	TRBV5-1	TRBJ2-5	TGCGCCAGCAGCCCCGGGGGGGAGACCCAGTACTTC	CASSPGGETQYF
.	TRBV7-7	TRBJ2-5	TGTGCTAGCAGAGGACTCGCCTTTGCGGAGACCCAGTACTTC	CASRGLAFAETQYF
TRBD2	TRBV6-1	TRBJ2-7	TGTGCCAGCAGTGACGAAAGTTCAATGGGGGGGTACGAGCAGTACTTC	CASSDESSMGGYEQYF
.	TRBV19	TRBJ1-4	TGTGCCAGTAGCCTGCGCCCCCATGGTAGTGGAAAACTGTTTTTT	CASSLRPHGSGKLFF
TRBD2	TRBV28	TRBJ2-1	TGTGCCAGGTCCTGGACTAGCCCGAGCTCCTACAATGAGCAGTTCTTC	CARSWTSPSSYNEQFF
TRBD1	TRBV28	TRBJ2-7	TGTGCCAGCAGCAAATGGGACAGCTACGAGCAGTACTTC	CASSKWDSYEQYF
.	TRBV7-3	TRBJ2-3	TGTGCCAGCAGCTTTGGCGGGACTAGCACAGATACGCAGTATTTT	CASSFGGTSTDTQYF
.	TRBV9	TRBJ2-7	TGTGCCAGCAGCGTTAACTCCCAGGCCTCCTACGAGCAGTACTTC	CASSVNSQASYEQYF
TRBD1	TRBV19	TRBJ1-5	TGTGCCAGTCGCAGCAGGGGGCGTAGCAATCAGCCCCAGCATTTT	CASRSRGRSNQPQHF
TRBD2	TRBV15	TRBJ2-7	TGTGCCACCAGCGGGCTACTAGCGGGAGGGTACGAGCAGTACTTC	CATSGLLAGGYEQYF
.	TRBV10-3	TRBJ1-2	TGTGCCATCAGATTAGACACCAACTATGGCTACACCTTC	CAIRLDTNYGYTF
TRBD2	TRBV2	TRBJ2-1	TGTGCCAGCAGTGAACGTTGGGGAACCGGGACTAGCGTCTACAATGAGCAGTTCTTC	CASSERWGTGTSVYNEQFF
TRBD2	TRBV28	TRBJ2-3	TGTGCCAGCAGTGGGAGCGGGAGCAACACAGATACGCAGTATTTT	CASSGSGSNTDTQYF
.	TRBV7-9	TRBJ1-2	TGTGCCAGCAGCTTATCAGGCGCCGTTACCTATGGCTACACCTTC	CASSLSGAVTYGYTF